The 29 T cell receptor beta chains below all came from one sample that was sequenced in a study of low-dose radiotherapy and immunotherapy resistance in tumors. Alpha and beta chains were covered, as first-strand cDNA relied on TRAV- and TRBV-specific primers. PCR amplification of the TCRs was performed with Phusion for 15 to 25 PCR cycles, and it relied on a constant-region primer together with a V-primer adapter. MiXCR, run by TCRdb on the reads, gives a single entry per CDR3 protein. The table has tens of thousands of distinct CDR3 sequences, approximately 25% seen once. Indicated time point: before trial treatment. The material sequenced was PBMCs, taken before treatment. Source of these receptors: a male donor with prostate cancer.

The V and J genes are TRBV28 and TRBJ1-2; maybe TRBD1 (6 bases). Germline V gene lookup returns CDR1 MDHEN and CDR2 SYDVKM. V lost 7 bases, J lost 3 bases, and 21 bases lay in between. The CDR3 consists of 16 residues. As DNA, the CDR3 is TGTGCCAGCACCGGGGCGGCAGGGGCGCGCTACTATGGCTACACCTTC. Residues: CASTGAAGARYYGYTF.

The genes are TRBV6-5 and TRBJ1-1; tentative D call: TRBD1 (6 bases). The CDR3 has 15 residues. Germline V CDR1 and CDR2: MNHEY, SVGAGI. Trimming took 0 bases from V and 4 from J, leaving 12 bases between them. The CDR3 is CASSYSGGRGTEAFF. The CDR3 DNA reads as TGTGCCAGCAGTTACTCCGGGGGGCGCGGCACTGAAGCTTTCTTT.

This clonotype was found many times. The CDR3 DNA reads TGTGCCAGCAGCAAAAATGCGGCGGGAGAGGGCCAGTACTTC. Protein: CASSKNAAGEGQYF. V usage is TRBV7-9 and J usage is TRBJ2-5; 7 nucleotides line up with TRBD2. There are 14 residues in the CDR3. CDR1 and CDR2 (germline): SEHNR, FQNEAQ (reference sequence). Trimming removed 5 bases from V and 10 bases from J; junction bases left unmatched: 13.

A remark on this clonotype: A far more abundant clone sits one base away, making this likely a read error. The CDR3 spells CATLEGQANTEAFF. In nucleotides, the CDR3 is TGTGCCACCCTAGAGGGACAGGCTAACACTGAAGCTTTCTTT. V is TRBV6-8 and J is TRBJ1-1, with 8 nucleotides matching TRBD1. Trimming removed 10 bases from V and 2 bases from J; junction bases left unmatched: 9. This CDR3 region has 14 residues. Per the germline V gene, CDR1 is MNHGY and CDR2 is SAAAGT.

This clonotype was picked up many times. DNA of the CDR3: TGCAGCGTTGAGACCTACTCCTACGAGCAGTACTTC. Amino acids: CSVETYSYEQYF. This chain uses TRBV29-1 with TRBJ2-7; D is unclear. V lost 3 bases and J 0 bases, leaving 6 bases between the germline ends. CDR1 is SQVTM and CDR2 is ANQGSEA in the germline V gene. This CDR3 is built from 12 residues.

The gene calls are TRBV7-8 and TRBJ2-7, with unresolved D. Germline loops: CDR1 SGHVS, CDR2 FQNEAQ. CDR3 length: 16 residues. Trimming left V 1 base short and J 6 bases short, with 19 bases between. The CDR3 DNA is TGTGCCAGCAGCTTAGAGCGTACACTTCTCATCGGCGAGCAGTACTTC. This gives the protein CASSLERTLLIGEQYF.

On this clonotype itself: A far larger clone is off by one base, so a read error is likely. This chain links TRBV23-1 with TRBJ2-1; a weak D match, TRBD1 (6 bases). TRBV23-1 is marked as an open reading frame, function uncertain. CDR3 length: 14 residues. V shed 0 bases and J shed 10 bases, with 13 bases lying between them. CDR3 sequence reads: CASSQSGTPYEQFF. In nucleotides, the CDR3 is TGCGCCAGCAGTCAATCAGGGACACCCTACGAGCAGTTCTTC.

This clonotype was counted at least ten times. V usage is TRBV20-1 and J usage is TRBJ1-2; TRBD1 agrees at 10 bases. V trimming: 5 bases; J trimming: 2 bases; junction bases outside the gene matches: 26. The CDR3 runs 21 residues. Germline V CDR1 and CDR2: DFQATT, SNEGSKA (reference sequence). The CDR3 reads CSAPIKYPRPGTGALNYGYTF. The CDR3 DNA is TGCAGTGCTCCCATAAAGTACCCACGGCCGGGGACAGGGGCATTGAACTATGGCTACACCTTC.

The sample holds many counts of this clonotype. The chain links TRBV11-3 to TRBJ2-1, with D unclear. Germline values: CDR1 SGHNT, CDR2 YENEEA. There are 14 residues in the CDR3. Trimming left V 3 bases short and J 8 bases short, with 14 bases between. The chain's CDR3 is CASSLGPVPDEQFF. CDR3 coding DNA: TGTGCCAGCAGCTTGGGCCCTGTTCCCGATGAGCAGTTCTTC. The whole variable domain, filled in from reference TRBV11-3 and TRBJ2-1, reads EAGVVQSPRYKIIEKKQPVAFWCNPISGHNTLYWYLQNLGQGPELLIRYENEEAVDDSQLPKDRFSAERLKGVDSTLKIQPAELGDSAVYLCASSLGPVPDEQFFGPGTRLTVL.

This clonotype appeared many times. This CDR3 is CASMDSNSGANVLTF. In nucleotides, the CDR3 is TGTGCCAGCATGGACTCAAACTCTGGGGCCAACGTCCTGACTTTC. The J gene is TRBJ2-6, the V gene TRBV28; a possible D gene is TRBD2 (5 bases). CDR3 size: 15 residues. V was clipped by 7 bases and J by 0 bases, with 10 bases between them. Germline loops: CDR1 MDHEN, CDR2 SYDVKM.

Regarding this clonotype: A far bigger clonotype differs at one base, so this is likely a read error. This rearrangement joins TRBV10-3 to TRBJ2-5, with 7 bases identical to TRBD1. After removal of 6 bases from V and 11 bases from J, the junction contained 15 bases not matched to a gene. Germline lookup yields CDR1 ENHRY and CDR2 SYGVKD. The CDR3 totals 14 residues. The CDR3 DNA reads TGTGCCATCAGAGACCGGGACAGCACTAATGAGCAGTACTTC. Protein sequence: CAIRDRDSTNEQYF.

The V and J genes are TRBV11-2 and TRBJ2-1; no reliable D call. V lost 1 base, J lost 9 bases, and 4 bases lay in between. CDR3 length: 11 amino acids. Germline V gene sequence: CDR1 SGHAT, CDR2 FQNNGV. The CDR3 loop is CASSLGGEQFF. In DNA form, the CDR3 reads TGTGCCAGCAGCTTAGGTGGTGAGCAGTTCTTC.

The sample holds many counts of this clonotype. CDR3 bases: TGTGCCAGCAGTTTCAATCCCCCCAGTACAGATACGCAGTATTTT. Residues: CASSFNPPSTDTQYF. The gene calls are TRBV27 and TRBJ2-3, with unresolved D. The germline gives CDR1 MNHEY, CDR2 SMNVEV (reference sequence). This CDR3 comprises 15 residues. Between the trimmed V and J ends, which lost 3 bases and 3 bases, there was a span of 13 bases.

This clonotype was detected only a few times. J is TRBJ1-4 and V is TRBV19; TRBD1 aligns across 8 bases. Germline V gene lookup returns CDR1 LNHDA and CDR2 SQIVND (reference sequence). The CDR3 sequence is 14 residues long. Germline trimming cut 10 bases from V and 7 bases from J; bases unmatched to any gene: 11. CDR3: CATTSDRVSEKLFF. The CDR3 nucleotides are TGTGCCACGACGTCGGACAGGGTTTCTGAAAAACTGTTTTTT.

This clonotype has a count of ten or more. CDR3 region: CASSQDNAISSYNEQFF. CDR3 sequence (DNA): TGCGCCAGCAGCCAAGATAATGCCATCAGCTCCTACAATGAGCAGTTCTTC. The rearrangement uses TRBV4-1 and TRBJ2-1; D not certain. Germline values: CDR1 MGHRA, CDR2 YSYEKL. The CDR3 spans 17 residues. Trimming left V 0 bases short and J 0 bases short, with 12 bases between.

The chain couples TRBV11-3 to TRBJ2-5; D gene unclear. Germline-derived CDR1 and CDR2 are SGHNT and YENEEA. The CDR3 is 13 residues long. V lost 0 bases, J lost 5 bases, and 7 bases lay in between. The CDR3 DNA sequence: TGTGCCAGCAGCTTAGATCGCTGGGAGACCCAGTACTTC. This translates into CASSLDRWETQYF.

In this sample, this clonotype turned up a few times. The rearrangement links TRBV28 to TRBJ1-1; 10 nucleotides match TRBD1. V dropped 4 bases and J dropped 6; count of bases not matched to a gene: 5. Germline V lookup: CDR1 MDHEN, CDR2 SYDVKM. This CDR3 comprises 14 residues. The chain's CDR3 is CASSSGQGFSEAFF. The DNA of the CDR3 is TGTGCCAGCAGTTCGGGACAGGGGTTTTCTGAAGCTTTCTTT.

There are many counts of this clonotype. The rearrangement links TRBV9 to TRBJ2-5; 8 positions agree with TRBD2. Germline loops: CDR1 SGDLS, CDR2 YYNGEE. CDR3 length: 15 amino acids. Trimming cost V 0 bases and J 5 bases; bases outside gene matches: 6. In DNA, the CDR3 is TGTGCCAGCAGCGTAGACGGGAGGGCCGTGGAGACCCAGTACTTC. The encoded protein is CASSVDGRAVETQYF.

In the case of this clonotype: This likely came from a read error, as a far larger clone is one base away. The chain carries TRBV2 and TRBJ2-7; D possibly corresponds to TRBD1 (5 bases). The CDR3 runs 15 residues. V dropped 3 bases and J dropped 7 bases, with 19 bases sitting between them. Germline V gives CDR1 SNHLY, CDR2 FYNNEI. CDR3 nucleotides: TGTGCCAGCAGTGACGCAGGGTACTCCTACAATGAGCAGTACTTC. This translates into CASSDAGYSYNEQYF.

This clonotype has a count of ten or more. V and J are TRBV7-6 and TRBJ1-1; D unclear. Trimming pared 2 bases from V and 1 base from J, leaving 11 bases between. The CDR3 covers 15 residues. The germline gives CDR1 SGHVS, CDR2 FNYEAQ. CDR3 coding DNA: TGTGCCAGCAGCTTAATGGCACAGACGAACACTGAAGCTTTCTTT. Translated, it gives CASSLMAQTNTEAFF.

The V call is TRBV19, the J call TRBJ2-2; tentative D call: TRBD2 (5 bases). Deletions cut 4 bases from V and 5 bases from J, with 5 bases between. CDR3 length: 12 amino acids. Germline CDR1 and CDR2: LNHDA and SQIVND (reference sequence). The DNA for the CDR3 is TGTGCCAGTAGTACGGGGACCGGGGAGCTGTTTTTT. It is translated as CASSTGTGELFF.

The table lists this clonotype with many counts. J is TRBJ2-3 and V is TRBV7-9; D is undetermined. Trimming cost V 1 base and J 0 bases, with 8 bases left between them. The CDR3 is 15 residues long. Germline lookup yields CDR1 SEHNR and CDR2 FQNEAQ (reference sequence). CDR3 amino acids: CASSLVLGSTDTQYF. In DNA form, the CDR3 reads TGTGCCAGCAGCTTAGTGTTAGGGAGCACAGATACGCAGTATTTT.

The table lists this clonotype with a few counts. The chain combines TRBV7-9 with TRBJ2-1; 7 bases are shared with TRBD2. V shed 2 bases, J shed 2 bases, and the junction held 3 bases outside the gene matches. There are 15 residues in the CDR3. CDR1 and CDR2 (germline): SEHNR, FQNEAQ (reference sequence). The CDR3: CASSLTGGPYNEQFF. CDR3 coding DNA: TGTGCCAGCAGCTTAACGGGAGGTCCCTACAATGAGCAGTTCTTC.

The chain joins TRBV2 to TRBJ2-5, with D possibly being TRBD2 (6 bases). Germline CDR1 reads SNHLY; CDR2 reads FYNNEI. Trimming pared 6 bases from V and 11 bases from J, leaving 19 bases between. This CDR3 is built from 13 residues. The CDR3 loop is CASRTQFMTRQYF. The CDR3, as DNA: TGTGCCAGCAGGACCCAGTTTATGACTAGGCAGTACTTC.

This clonotype has at least ten counts. This chain uses TRBV18 with TRBJ2-5, with a weak D call TRBD2 (5 bases). The CDR3 sequence is 13 residues long. Germline CDR1 reads KGHSH; CDR2 reads LQKENI. Trimming took off 3 bases at V and 6 bases at J, with 11 bases between the two ends. For the CDR3, the DNA is TGTGCCAGCTCACCGGTATCGGGGAAGACCCAGTACTTC. It is translated as CASSPVSGKTQYF.

This chain joins TRBV6-5 and TRBJ1-1; the D gene is possibly TRBD1 (6 bases). The CDR3 length is 15 residues. Trimming shortened V by 4 bases and J by 4 bases, and 16 bases separated the two germline ends. The V gene's germline CDR1 is MNHEY and CDR2 SVGAGI. The CDR3 loop reads CASSSAVTGFTEAFF. CDR3 nucleotide sequence: TGTGCCAGCAGTTCTGCAGTTACAGGGTTCACTGAAGCTTTCTTT.

The chain combines TRBV7-8 with TRBJ2-5; TRBD2 agrees at 8 bases. This CDR3 is 16 amino acids long. The germline gives CDR1 SGHVS, CDR2 FQNEAQ. V gave up 3 bases and J gave up 0 bases; unmatched junction bases: 6. CDR3 coding DNA: TGTGCCAGCAGCTTGTTCGCGGGGGGATACCAAGAGACCCAGTACTTC. It encodes CASSLFAGGYQETQYF.

This clonotype has a count of ten or more. The V gene is TRBV19, the J gene TRBJ2-7; no clear D. Germline loops: CDR1 LNHDA, CDR2 SQIVND (reference sequence). The CDR3 contains 15 residues. Trimming shortened V by 1 base and J by 0 bases, and 10 bases separated the two germline ends. The DNA of the CDR3 is TGTGCCAGTAGTATAGGCGGTCCTTACTCCTACGAGCAGTACTTC. The encoded protein is CASSIGGPYSYEQYF.

The J gene is TRBJ2-2, the V gene TRBV9, with 7 bases identical to TRBD2. After removal of 2 bases from V and 3 bases from J, the junction contained 13 bases not matched to a gene. Germline values: CDR1 SGDLS, CDR2 YYNGEE. The CDR3 loop spans 18 amino acids. The CDR3 nucleotides read TGTGCCAGCAGCGTTTTGGCGGGAGAGGGGCTATACACCGGGGAGCTGTTTTTT. Translation gives CASSVLAGEGLYTGELFF.